Detailed here is one T cell receptor beta chain. As yet, its antigen is unknown. The entry originates in a study of T cell responses to AZD1222 COVID-19 vaccine. Study findings and constraints: Repertoire sampling occurred only after the peak T cell response.

Measured with immunoSEQ multiplex PCR; TCRdb has only the in-frame clones, and not every one. The table lists 120,000 or so clones, approximately 90% of them singletons. The V end lost 0 bases, the J end lost 2 bases, and 8 bases lay between the germline ends. Germline V gene lookup returns CDR1 KGHSH and CDR2 LQKENI. The CDR3 is 15 amino acids. The receptor was isolated from an adult in good health. The V and J genes are TRBV18 and TRBJ1-5; possibly TRBD1 for D (6 bases). The sequencing here drew on peripheral blood, taken on day 0 of AZD1222 vaccination. The CDR3 loop reads CASSPPPGGNQPQHF. CDR3 coding DNA: TGTGCCAGCTCACCACCGCCAGGGGGCAATCAGCCCCAGCATTTT.